This T cell receptor beta chain was profiled in a study of regulatory T cells in long-lasting Graves disease. Study in general: New Graves' disease cases had less than 3 months of antithyroid drugs. Study conclusions and caveats: Persistent cases favored TRBV28, TRBJ1-2 and TRBJ2-5.

Germline lookup yields CDR1 SEHNR and CDR2 FQNEAQ (reference sequence). Trimming pared 11 bases from V and 4 bases from J, leaving 17 bases between. The CDR3 totals 14 residues. As for this clonotype: The antigen remains unidentified.

Time point noted: newly diagnosed GD, antithyroid drugs for less than 3 months. Construction of the TCR library relied on RNA isolated from PBMCs. Arm-PCR of CDR3 regions and iRepertoire HTBI primers were used to build TCR beta libraries. Methods used by the authors: Taken together, the samples had 55 to 65 TRBV and more than twelve TRBJ segments identified. MiXCR, applied by TCRdb to the multiplex PCR reads, yields one record per CDR3 protein. What appears here as the V and J calls and clone size reflects TCRdb's work, not the paper's. The repertoire includes about 470,000 distinct CDR3 sequences, 15% to 20% of them detected once, and about 12% sits in the top ten. This sample was also put to use in a study of T cells in Graves' hyperthyroidism and ophthalmopathy. That paper notes: Diagnoses were made from clinical symptoms, serum measures (thyroxine and TRAb), thyroid ultrasound and orbital computed tomography.

The material was peripheral blood mononuclear cells (PBMCs), obtained at new diagnosis, from a patient treated with antithyroid drugs. The rearrangement uses TRBV7-9 and TRBJ2-2; D unclear. The receptor was derived from a man aged 35-49 years with Graves disease. CDR3 nucleotide sequence: TGTGCCCTCAGCCCAGTCGTGGGCACCGGGGAGCTGTTTTTT. This encodes CALSPVVGTGELFF.